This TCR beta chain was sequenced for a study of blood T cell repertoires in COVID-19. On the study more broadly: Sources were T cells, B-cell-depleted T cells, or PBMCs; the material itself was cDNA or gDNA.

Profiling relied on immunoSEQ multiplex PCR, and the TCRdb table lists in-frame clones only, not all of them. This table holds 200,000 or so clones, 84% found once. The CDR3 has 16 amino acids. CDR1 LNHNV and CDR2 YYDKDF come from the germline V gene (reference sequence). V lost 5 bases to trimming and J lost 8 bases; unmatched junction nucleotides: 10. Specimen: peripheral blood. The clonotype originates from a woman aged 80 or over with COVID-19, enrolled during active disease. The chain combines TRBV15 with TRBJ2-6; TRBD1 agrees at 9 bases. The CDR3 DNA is TGTGCCACCAGCTTCCTGGACAGGGGTCGATCCAACGTCCTGACTTTC. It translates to CATSFLDRGRSNVLTF.